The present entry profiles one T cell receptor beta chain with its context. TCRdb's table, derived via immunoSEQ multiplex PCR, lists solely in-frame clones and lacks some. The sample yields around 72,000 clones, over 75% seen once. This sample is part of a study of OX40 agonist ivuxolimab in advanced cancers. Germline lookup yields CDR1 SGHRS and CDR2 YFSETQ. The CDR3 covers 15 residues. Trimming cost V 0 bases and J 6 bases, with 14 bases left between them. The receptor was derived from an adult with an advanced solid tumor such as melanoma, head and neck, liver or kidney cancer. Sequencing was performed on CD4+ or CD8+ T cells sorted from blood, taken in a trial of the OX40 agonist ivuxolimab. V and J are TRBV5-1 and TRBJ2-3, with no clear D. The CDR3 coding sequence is TGCGCCAGCAGCTTGGAAGGCAGGATATCGGATACGCAGTATTTT. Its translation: CASSLEGRISDTQYF.